The 13 T cell receptor beta chains listed next were all sequenced from one sample in a study of cytomegalovirus exposure and HLA in healthy donors. With 60 Vbeta and 13 Jbeta primers, the PCR was carried out. Some clones are missing from TCRdb's copy, which holds only in-frame ones; the method was immunoSEQ multiplex PCR. The table lists over 200,000 clones, over 65% of them singletons. Specimen: PBMCs. These receptors all come from a woman aged 60-70 years in good health and CMV-seropositive.

The rearrangement uses TRBV15 and TRBJ2-5; weak D call: TRBD2 (6 bases). The V end lost 0 bases, the J end lost 4 bases, and 15 bases lay between the germline ends. The germline V gene has CDR1 LNHNV and CDR2 YYDKDF (reference sequence). The CDR3 extends over 16 amino acids. CDR3 loop: CATSRDPVSSVETQYF. The CDR3 DNA reads as TGTGCCACCAGCAGAGACCCAGTATCTAGCGTAGAGACCCAGTACTTC. The full variable domain, with the rest looked up from reference TRBV15 and TRBJ2-5, is DAMVIQNPRYQVTQFGKPVTLSCSQTLNHNVMYWYQQKSSQAPKLLFHYYDKDFNNEADTPDNFQSRRPNTSFCFLDIRSPGLGDTAMYLCATSRDPVSSVETQYFGPGTRLLVL.

This chain connects TRBV5-4 to TRBJ1-1; 8 bases fit TRBD1. This CDR3 spans 15 amino acids. CDR1 and CDR2 (germline): SGHNT, YYREEE (reference sequence). After removal of 6 bases from V and 2 bases from J, the junction contained 9 bases not matched to a gene. CDR3 sequence reads: CASTFPGQGNTEAFF. CDR3 nucleotides: TGTGCCAGCACGTTCCCAGGACAGGGAAACACTGAAGCTTTCTTT.

V is TRBV5-1 and J is TRBJ1-5; TRBD1 aligns across 7 bases. Trimming at V came to 2 bases and at J to 2 bases, leaving 1 base not matched to a gene. In germline, CDR1 is SGHRS, CDR2 YFSETQ. The CDR3 loop spans 14 amino acids. The CDR3 region has the DNA TGCGCCAGCAGCTTAACAGGGGGCAATCAGCCCCAGCATTTT. Protein product: CASSLTGGNQPQHF.

The chain combines TRBV2 with TRBJ1-3; TRBD1 is a possible D gene (5 bases). Germline CDR1 reads SNHLY; CDR2 reads FYNNEI. Deletions cut 7 bases from V and 3 bases from J, with 16 bases between. This CDR3 has 15 residues. CDR3 in amino acids: CASTGQGFNGNTIYF. For the CDR3, the DNA is TGTGCCAGCACCGGGCAGGGATTTAATGGAAACACCATATATTTT.

J is TRBJ1-2 and V is TRBV2; TRBD1 is a possible D gene (5 bases). Germline assignment: CDR1 SNHLY and CDR2 FYNNEI. Trimming took 4 bases from V and 2 from J, leaving 11 bases between them. CDR3 length: 14 residues. This chain's CDR3 is CASSGYRSNYGYTF. The CDR3 region has the DNA TGTGCCAGCAGTGGGTACAGGTCCAACTATGGCTACACCTTC.

The chain combines TRBV4-2 with TRBJ1-3, with 8 positions matching TRBD1. This CDR3 contains 13 residues. Trimming at V came to 3 bases and at J to 12 bases, leaving 7 bases not matched to a gene. Germline values: CDR1 LGHNA, CDR2 YNFKEQ. CDR3 DNA: TGTGCCAGCAGCCACGACAGACAGGGGTTCATATATTTT. It encodes CASSHDRQGFIYF.

The chain has TRBV19 and TRBJ1-2; 7 bases are shared with TRBD1. Looked up from germline, CDR1 is LNHDA and CDR2 is SQIVND (reference sequence). V lost 3 bases and J lost 8; bases outside the gene matches: 9. This CDR3 is built from 14 residues. CDR3 protein: CASSIEPTGNGYTF. The CDR3 DNA follows: TGTGCCAGTAGTATCGAACCGACAGGGAACGGCTACACCTTC.

This chain uses TRBV9 with TRBJ2-3, with 13 nucleotides matching TRBD2. The CDR3 totals 16 residues. Germline CDR1 SGDLS, CDR2 YYNGEE. Germline trimming cut 2 bases from V and 4 bases from J; bases unmatched to any gene: 4. CDR3 DNA sequence: TGTGCCAGCAGCGTTACTAGCGGGAGGGCCCCAGATACGCAGTATTTT. Translating it yields CASSVTSGRAPDTQYF.

The chain uses TRBV7-8 and TRBJ2-3, with 7 bases fitting TRBD1. Germline V gives CDR1 SGHVS, CDR2 FQNEAQ. V trimming: 5 bases; J trimming: 0 bases; junction bases outside the gene matches: 5. The length of the CDR3 is 15 residues. CDR3 protein: CASSLRDRSTDTQYF. The CDR3 DNA is TGTGCCAGCAGCCTCCGGGACAGAAGCACAGATACGCAGTATTTT.

V gene TRBV2 combines with J gene TRBJ2-1, with 8 bases lining up with TRBD2. J gave up 9 bases and V 7 bases, and 14 bases lay outside the gene matches. From germline, CDR1 is SNHLY and CDR2 FYNNEI. The CDR3 totals 15 residues. CDR3 sequence reads: CASTTGTSIPSEQFF. As DNA, the CDR3 is TGTGCCAGCACAACCGGGACTAGTATCCCCAGTGAGCAGTTCTTC.

CDR3 sequence reads: CASSQVQPTAGFTDTQYF. For the CDR3, the DNA is TGCGCCAGCAGCCAAGTACAACCTACAGCGGGGTTCACAGATACGCAGTATTTT. The gene calls are TRBV4-1 and TRBJ2-3; 7 bases are shared with TRBD2. Trimming at V came to 1 base and at J to 2 bases, leaving 12 bases not matched to a gene. There are 18 residues in the CDR3. Germline V gene data show CDR1 as MGHRA and CDR2 as YSYEKL.

The chain links TRBV15 to TRBJ1-2; D is uncertain. The CDR3 contains 14 residues. Germline CDR1 and CDR2: LNHNV and YYDKDF (reference sequence). V gave up 3 bases and J gave up 7 bases, with 15 bases separating them. CDR3 bases: TGTGCCACCAGCAGGGAGGGCCCGTCCTCTGGCTACACCTTC. It is translated as CATSREGPSSGYTF.

The chain joins TRBV6-5 to TRBJ1-1; TRBD1 matches 7 bases. Germline V gene sequence: CDR1 MNHEY, CDR2 SVGAGI. J was trimmed by 10 bases and V by 5 bases; bases with no gene match: 7. The length of the CDR3 is 12 residues. The CDR3 DNA reads as TGTGCCAGCAGTAACCAGGGGGGAAGAGCTTTCTTT. Residues: CASSNQGGRAFF.